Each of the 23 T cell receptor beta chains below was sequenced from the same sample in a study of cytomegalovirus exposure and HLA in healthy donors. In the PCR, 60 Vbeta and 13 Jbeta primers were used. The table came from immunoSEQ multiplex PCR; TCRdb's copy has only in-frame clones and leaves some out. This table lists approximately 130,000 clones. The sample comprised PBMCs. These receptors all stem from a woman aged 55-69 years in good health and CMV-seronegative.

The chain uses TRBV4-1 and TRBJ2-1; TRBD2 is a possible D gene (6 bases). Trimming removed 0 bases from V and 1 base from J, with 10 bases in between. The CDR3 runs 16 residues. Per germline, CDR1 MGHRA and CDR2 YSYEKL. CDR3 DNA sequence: TGCGCCAGCAGCCAAGACAGGGCGGGATCCTACAATGAGCAGTTCTTC. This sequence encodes CASSQDRAGSYNEQFF.

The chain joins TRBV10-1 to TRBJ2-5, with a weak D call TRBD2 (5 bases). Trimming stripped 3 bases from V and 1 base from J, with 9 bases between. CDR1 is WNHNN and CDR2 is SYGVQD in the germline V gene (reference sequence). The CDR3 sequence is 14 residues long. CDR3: CASSDRGGQETQYF. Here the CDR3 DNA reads TGCGCCAGCAGTGACCGGGGTGGCCAAGAGACCCAGTACTTC.

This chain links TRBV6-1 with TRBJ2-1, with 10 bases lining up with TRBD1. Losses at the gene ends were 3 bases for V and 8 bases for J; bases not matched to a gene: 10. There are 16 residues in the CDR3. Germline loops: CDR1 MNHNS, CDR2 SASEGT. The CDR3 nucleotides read TGTGCCAGCAGTGAGGTCCCCGGGACAGGGGCAGATGAGCAGTTCTTC. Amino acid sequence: CASSEVPGTGADEQFF.

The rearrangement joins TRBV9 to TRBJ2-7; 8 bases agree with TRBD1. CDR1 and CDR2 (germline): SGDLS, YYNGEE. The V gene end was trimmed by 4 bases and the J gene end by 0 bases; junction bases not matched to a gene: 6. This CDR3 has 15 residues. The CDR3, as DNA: TGTGCCAGCAGCAAATCCGGGACAGGCTCCTACGAGCAGTACTTC. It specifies CASSKSGTGSYEQYF.

The CDR3 DNA sequence: TGTGCCAGCAAGCGGGGGAGGGGGACTGAAGCTTTCTTT. This translates into CASKRGRGTEAFF. The chain couples TRBV6-5 to TRBJ1-1, with D possibly matching TRBD1 (6 bases). This CDR3 is built from 13 residues. CDR1 and CDR2 from the germline V gene are MNHEY and SVGAGI. The V end was cut by 7 bases, the J end by 5 bases, with 14 bases between.

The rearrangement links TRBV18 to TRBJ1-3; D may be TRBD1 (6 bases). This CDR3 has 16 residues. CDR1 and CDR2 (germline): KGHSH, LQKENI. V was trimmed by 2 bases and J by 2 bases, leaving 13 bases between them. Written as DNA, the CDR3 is TGTGCCAGCTCACCAGTGGGGGCAGTGACTGGAAACACCATATATTTT. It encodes CASSPVGAVTGNTIYF.

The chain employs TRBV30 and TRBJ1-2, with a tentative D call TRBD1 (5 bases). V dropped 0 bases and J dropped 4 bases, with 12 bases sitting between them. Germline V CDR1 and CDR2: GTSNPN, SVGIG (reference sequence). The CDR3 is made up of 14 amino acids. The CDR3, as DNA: TGTGCCTGGAGTGTACTGGCAGGGCCCTATGGCTACACCTTC. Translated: CAWSVLAGPYGYTF.

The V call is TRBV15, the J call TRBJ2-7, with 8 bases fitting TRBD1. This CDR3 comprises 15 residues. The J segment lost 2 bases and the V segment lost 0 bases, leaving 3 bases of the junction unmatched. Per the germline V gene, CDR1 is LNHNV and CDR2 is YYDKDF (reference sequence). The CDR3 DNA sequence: TGTGCCACCAGCAGAGATCCGACAGGGGCCTACGAGCAGTACTTC. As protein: CATSRDPTGAYEQYF.

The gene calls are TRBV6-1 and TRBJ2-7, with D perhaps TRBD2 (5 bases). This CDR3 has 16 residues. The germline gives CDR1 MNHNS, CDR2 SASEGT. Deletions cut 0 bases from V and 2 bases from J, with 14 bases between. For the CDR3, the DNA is TGTGCCAGCAGTGAAGCCCCGGAGGCGGTAGCCTACGAGCAGTACTTC. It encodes CASSEAPEAVAYEQYF.

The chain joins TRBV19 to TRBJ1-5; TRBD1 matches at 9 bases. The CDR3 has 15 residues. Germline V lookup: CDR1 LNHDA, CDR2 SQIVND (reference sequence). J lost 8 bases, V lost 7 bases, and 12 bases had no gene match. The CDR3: CASNSTPGQGKPQHF. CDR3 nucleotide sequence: TGTGCCAGTAATTCAACCCCGGGACAGGGCAAGCCCCAGCATTTT.

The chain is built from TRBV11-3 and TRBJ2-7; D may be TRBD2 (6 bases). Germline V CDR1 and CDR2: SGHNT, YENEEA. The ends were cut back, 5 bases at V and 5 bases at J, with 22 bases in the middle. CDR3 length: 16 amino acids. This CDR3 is CASSPLGGPSGHEQYF. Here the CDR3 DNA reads TGTGCCAGCAGCCCCCTCGGGGGACCAAGTGGCCACGAGCAGTACTTC.

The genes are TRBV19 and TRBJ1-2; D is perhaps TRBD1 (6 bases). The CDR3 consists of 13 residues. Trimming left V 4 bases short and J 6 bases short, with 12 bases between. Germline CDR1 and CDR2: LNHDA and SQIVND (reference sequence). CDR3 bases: TGTGCCAGTAGTAAGGGCAGGGGAAATGGCTACACCTTC. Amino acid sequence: CASSKGRGNGYTF.

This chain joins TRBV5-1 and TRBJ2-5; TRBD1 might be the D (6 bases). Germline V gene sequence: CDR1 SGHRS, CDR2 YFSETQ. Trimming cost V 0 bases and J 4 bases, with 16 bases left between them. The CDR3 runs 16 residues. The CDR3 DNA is TGCGCCAGCAGCTTGGAGGCGACAGGATGGGGAGAGACCCAGTACTTC. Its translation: CASSLEATGWGETQYF.

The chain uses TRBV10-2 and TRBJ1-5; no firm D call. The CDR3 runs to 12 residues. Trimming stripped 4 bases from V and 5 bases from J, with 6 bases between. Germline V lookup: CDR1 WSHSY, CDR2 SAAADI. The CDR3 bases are TGCGCCAGCAGTGTTTTAGATCAGCCCCAGCATTTT. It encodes CASSVLDQPQHF.

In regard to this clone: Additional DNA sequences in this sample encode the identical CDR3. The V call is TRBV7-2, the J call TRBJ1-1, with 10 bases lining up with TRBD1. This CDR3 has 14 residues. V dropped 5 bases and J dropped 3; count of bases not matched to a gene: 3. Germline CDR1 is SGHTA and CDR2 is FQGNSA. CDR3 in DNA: TGTGCCAGCAGCCGGGACAGGGGAGACACTGAAGCTTTCTTT. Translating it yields CASSRDRGDTEAFF.

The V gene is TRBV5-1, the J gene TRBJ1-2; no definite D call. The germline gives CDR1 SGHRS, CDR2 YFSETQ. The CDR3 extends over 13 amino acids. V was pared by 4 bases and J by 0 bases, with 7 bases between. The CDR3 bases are TGCGCCAGCAGCCGGGGTACTAACTATGGCTACACCTTC. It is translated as CASSRGTNYGYTF.

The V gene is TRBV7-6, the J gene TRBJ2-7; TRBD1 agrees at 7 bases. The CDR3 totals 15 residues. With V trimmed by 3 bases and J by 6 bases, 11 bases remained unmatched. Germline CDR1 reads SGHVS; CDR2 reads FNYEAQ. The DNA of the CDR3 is TGTGCCAGCAGCTTCCGACAGGGTCAAAGTTCCGAGCAGTACTTC. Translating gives CASSFRQGQSSEQYF. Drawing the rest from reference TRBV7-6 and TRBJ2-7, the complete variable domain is GAGVSQSPRYKVTKRGQDVALRCDPISGHVSLYWYRQALGQGPEFLTYFNYEAQQDKSGLPNDRFSAERPEGSISTLTIQRTEQRDSAMYRCASSFRQGQSSEQYFGPGTRLTVT.

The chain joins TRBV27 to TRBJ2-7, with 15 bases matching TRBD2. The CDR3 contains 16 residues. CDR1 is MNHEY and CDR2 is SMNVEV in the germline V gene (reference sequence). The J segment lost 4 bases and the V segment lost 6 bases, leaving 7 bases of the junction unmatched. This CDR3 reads CASRGLAGGRAYEQYF. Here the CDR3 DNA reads TGTGCCAGCAGAGGACTAGCGGGAGGGCGGGCTTACGAGCAGTACTTC.

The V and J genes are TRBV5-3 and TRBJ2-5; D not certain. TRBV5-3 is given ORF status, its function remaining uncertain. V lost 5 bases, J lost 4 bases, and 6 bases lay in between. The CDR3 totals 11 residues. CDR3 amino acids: CARSVRETQYF. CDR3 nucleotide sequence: TGTGCCAGAAGTGTTCGAGAGACCCAGTACTTC.

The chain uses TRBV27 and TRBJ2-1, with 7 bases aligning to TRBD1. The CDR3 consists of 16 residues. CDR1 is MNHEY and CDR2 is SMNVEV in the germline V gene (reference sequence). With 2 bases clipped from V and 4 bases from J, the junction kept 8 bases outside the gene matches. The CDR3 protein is CASSLRWDRPYNEQFF. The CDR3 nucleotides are TGTGCCAGCAGTTTAAGGTGGGACAGACCTTACAATGAGCAGTTCTTC.

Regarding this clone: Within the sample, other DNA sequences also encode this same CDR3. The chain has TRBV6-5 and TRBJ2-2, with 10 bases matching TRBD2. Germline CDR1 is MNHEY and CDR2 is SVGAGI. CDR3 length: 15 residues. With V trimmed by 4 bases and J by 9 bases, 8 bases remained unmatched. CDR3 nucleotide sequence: TGTGCCAGCAGTTCCAGGCTAGCGGGGGTCAGGGAGCTGTTTTTT. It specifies CASSSRLAGVRELFF.

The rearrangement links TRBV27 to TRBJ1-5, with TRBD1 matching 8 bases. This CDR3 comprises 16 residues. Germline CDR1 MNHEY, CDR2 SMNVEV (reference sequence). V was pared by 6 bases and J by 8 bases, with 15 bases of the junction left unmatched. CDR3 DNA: TGTGCCAGCAGCACCCACCGCAGGGGGCGTCTAGAGCCCCAGCATTTT. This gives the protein CASSTHRRGRLEPQHF.

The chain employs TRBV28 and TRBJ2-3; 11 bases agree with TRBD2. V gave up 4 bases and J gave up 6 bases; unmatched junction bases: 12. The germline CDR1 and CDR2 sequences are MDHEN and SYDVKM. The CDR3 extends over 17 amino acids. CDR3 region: CASSSPTSGMREDTQYF. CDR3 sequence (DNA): TGTGCCAGCAGTTCTCCGACTAGCGGGATGCGAGAGGATACGCAGTATTTT.